The T cell receptor (beta chain) under discussion was sequenced for a study of early T cells in non-severe SARS-CoV-2 infection. Across the study: Sequencing used unsorted whole-blood bulk RNA, so chains lack pairing.

Unique molecular identifiers (one per individual cDNA molecule) were attached. In TCRdb, the 5' RACE reads were re-called with MiXCR into one record per CDR3 protein. The profile shows about 60,000 distinct CDR3 sequences, 9.5% to 15% of them singletons. V was clipped by 3 bases and J by 4 bases, with 8 bases between them. CDR1 and CDR2 from the germline V gene are KGHDR and SFDVKD. The CDR3 spans 13 residues. The study's findings and limits: The VDJdb matching leaned toward anti-spike CD8 responses and overlooked private and CD4 specificities.

As concerns this clonotype: The target antigen is unknown.

The sequence derives from an adult who was a healthcare worker with PCR-confirmed SARS-CoV-2 infection or an uninfected control (not recorded which). The sample taken for sequencing was whole blood. The gene calls are TRBV24-1 and TRBJ1-2, with a possible D match to TRBD1 (5 bases). This chain's CDR3 is CATSDRDSYGYTF. CDR3 bases: TGTGCCACCAGTGATCGAGACAGCTATGGCTACACCTTC.